This T cell receptor beta chain was identified in a study of T cells after yellow fever vaccination. Whole-study context: SMART-Seq v4 Ultra Low Input prepared the low-cell-number fractions. Findings of the study overall: CD4 and CD8 compartments shared a small share of clonotypes. Most primary-vaccination clones recurred post-booster (roughly 96% CD4, roughly 90% CD8).

V dropped 6 bases and J dropped 0 bases, with 15 bases sitting between them. This CDR3 spans 15 amino acids. Germline CDR1 and CDR2: DFQATT and SNEGSKA (reference sequence). They built TCR cDNA with 5'RACE template switching, a step that put in a universal primer site and UMIs. TCRdb re-called the 5' RACE reads with MiXCR, one entry per CDR3 protein. The table lists 500,000 to 650,000 distinct CDR3 sequences, less than 20% of them singletons. With respect to this clonotype: Its specificity is unknown.

This TCR was recovered from a man between 18 and 35 years old who received the YFV17D yellow fever vaccine. The rearrangement links TRBV20-1 to TRBJ2-1; D is perhaps TRBD1 or TRBD2 (7 bases each). The sample consisted of PBMCs, taken 5 to 6 days after the first yellow fever vaccination. The CDR3 DNA is TGCAGTGCCCCAAGCGGGGACAGCTCCTACAATGAGCAGTTCTTC. This encodes CSAPSGDSSYNEQFF.